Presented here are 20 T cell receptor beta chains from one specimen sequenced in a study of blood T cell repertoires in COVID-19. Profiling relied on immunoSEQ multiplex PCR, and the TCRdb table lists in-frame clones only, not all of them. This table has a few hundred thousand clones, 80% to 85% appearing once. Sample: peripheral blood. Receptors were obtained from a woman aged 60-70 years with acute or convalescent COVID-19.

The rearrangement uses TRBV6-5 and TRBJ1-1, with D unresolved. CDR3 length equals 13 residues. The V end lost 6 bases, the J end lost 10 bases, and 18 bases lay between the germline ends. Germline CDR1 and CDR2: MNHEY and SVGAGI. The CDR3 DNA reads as TGTGCCAGCAGGCAAAGCCAAGAGGCCCCAGCTTTCTTT. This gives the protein CASRQSQEAPAFF.

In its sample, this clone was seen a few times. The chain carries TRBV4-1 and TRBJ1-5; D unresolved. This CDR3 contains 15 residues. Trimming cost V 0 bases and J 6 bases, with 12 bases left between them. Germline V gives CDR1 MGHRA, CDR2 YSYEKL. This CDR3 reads CASSQDDARGQPQHF. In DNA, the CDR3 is TGCGCCAGCAGCCAAGATGACGCACGGGGTCAGCCCCAGCATTTT.

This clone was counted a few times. The CDR3 bases are TGTGCCAGCAGCCAGTTGTTTCGTCCCACGAGGGGGAATGAAAAACTGTTTTTT. This sequence encodes CASSQLFRPTRGNEKLFF. V usage is TRBV3-1 (or the pseudogene TRBV3-2) and J usage is TRBJ1-4, with D tentatively TRBD1 (6 bases). Between the trimmed V and J ends, which lost 3 bases and 5 bases, there was a span of 22 bases. CDR3 length: 18 amino acids. Germline V gives CDR1 LGHDT, CDR2 YNNKEL (reference sequence).

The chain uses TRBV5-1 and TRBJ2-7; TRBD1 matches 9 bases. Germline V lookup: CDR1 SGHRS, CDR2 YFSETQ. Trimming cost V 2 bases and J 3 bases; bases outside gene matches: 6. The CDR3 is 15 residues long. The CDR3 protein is CASSLTGGAIYEQYF. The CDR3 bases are TGCGCCAGCAGCTTAACAGGGGGCGCTATCTACGAGCAGTACTTC.

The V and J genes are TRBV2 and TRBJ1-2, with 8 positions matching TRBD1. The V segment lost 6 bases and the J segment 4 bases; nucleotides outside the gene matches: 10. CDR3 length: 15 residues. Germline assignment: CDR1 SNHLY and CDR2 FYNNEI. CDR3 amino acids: CASRGTGPPGYGYTF. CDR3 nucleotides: TGTGCCAGCAGAGGGACAGGACCCCCGGGCTATGGCTACACCTTC.

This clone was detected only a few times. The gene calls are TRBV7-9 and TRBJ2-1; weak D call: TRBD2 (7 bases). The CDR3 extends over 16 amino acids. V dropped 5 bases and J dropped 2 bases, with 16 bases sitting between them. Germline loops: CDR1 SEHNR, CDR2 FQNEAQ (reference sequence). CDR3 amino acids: CASSPKGGAAYNEQFF. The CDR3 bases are TGTGCCAGCAGCCCGAAGGGGGGGGCCGCCTACAATGAGCAGTTCTTC.

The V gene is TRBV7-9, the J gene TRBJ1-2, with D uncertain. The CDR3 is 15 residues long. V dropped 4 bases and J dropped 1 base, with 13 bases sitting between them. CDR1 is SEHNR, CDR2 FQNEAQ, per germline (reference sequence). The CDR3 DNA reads TGTGCCAGCAGCTCCAAGGGAGGCTATAACTATGGCTACACCTTC. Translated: CASSSKGGYNYGYTF.

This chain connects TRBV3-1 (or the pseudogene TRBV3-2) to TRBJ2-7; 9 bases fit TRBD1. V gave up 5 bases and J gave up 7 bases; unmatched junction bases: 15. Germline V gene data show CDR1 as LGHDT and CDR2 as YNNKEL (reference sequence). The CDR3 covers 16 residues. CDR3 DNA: TGTGCCAGCAGCTCGCTAGTCGGGACAGGGCATGGGGAGCAGTACTTC. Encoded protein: CASSSLVGTGHGEQYF.

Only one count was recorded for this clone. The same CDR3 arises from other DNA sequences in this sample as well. The CDR3 DNA reads TGCGCCAGCAGCTTGACAGGTTACAATGAGCAGTTCTTC. It specifies CASSLTGYNEQFF. V gene TRBV5-1 combines with J gene TRBJ2-1; tentatively, D is TRBD1 (5 bases). This CDR3 region has 13 residues. Germline assignment: CDR1 SGHRS and CDR2 YFSETQ. The V and J ends lost 1 base and 4 bases respectively, with 6 bases between them.

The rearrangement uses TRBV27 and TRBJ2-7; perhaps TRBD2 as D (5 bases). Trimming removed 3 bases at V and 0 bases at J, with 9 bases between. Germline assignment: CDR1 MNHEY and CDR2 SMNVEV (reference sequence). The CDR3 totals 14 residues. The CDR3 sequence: CASSFPGSSYEQYF. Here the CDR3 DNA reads TGTGCCAGCAGTTTCCCTGGGAGCTCCTACGAGCAGTACTTC.

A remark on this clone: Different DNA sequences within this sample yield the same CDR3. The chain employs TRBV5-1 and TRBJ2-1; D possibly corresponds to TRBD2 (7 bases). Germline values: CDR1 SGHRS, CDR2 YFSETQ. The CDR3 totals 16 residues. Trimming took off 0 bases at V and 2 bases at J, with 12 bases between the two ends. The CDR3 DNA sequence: TGCGCCAGCAGCTTGGTGTCGGGGGGCCCCTACAATGAGCAGTTCTTC. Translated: CASSLVSGGPYNEQFF.

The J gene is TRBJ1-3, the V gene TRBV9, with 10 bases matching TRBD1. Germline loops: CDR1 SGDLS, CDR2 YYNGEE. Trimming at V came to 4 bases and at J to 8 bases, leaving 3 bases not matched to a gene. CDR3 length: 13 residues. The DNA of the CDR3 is TGTGCCAGCAGCTCCGGACAGGGGGACACCATATATTTT. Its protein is CASSSGQGDTIYF.

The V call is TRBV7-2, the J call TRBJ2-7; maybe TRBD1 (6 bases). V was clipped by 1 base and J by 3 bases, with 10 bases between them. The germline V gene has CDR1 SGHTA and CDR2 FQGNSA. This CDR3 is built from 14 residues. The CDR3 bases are TGTGCCAGCAGCTTAGTGGTCAGGGGCTACGAGCAGTACTTC. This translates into CASSLVVRGYEQYF. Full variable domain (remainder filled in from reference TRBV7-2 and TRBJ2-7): GAGVSQSPSNKVTEKGKDVELRCDPISGHTALYWYRQSLGQGLEFLIYFQGNSAPDKSGLPSDRFSAERTGGSVSTLTIQRTQQEDSAVYLCASSLVVRGYEQYFGPGTRLTVT.

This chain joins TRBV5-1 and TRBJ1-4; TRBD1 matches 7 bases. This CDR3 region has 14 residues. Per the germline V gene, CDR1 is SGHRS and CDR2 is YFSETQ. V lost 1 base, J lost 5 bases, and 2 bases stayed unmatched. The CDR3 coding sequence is TGCGCCAGCAGCTTGCAGGGACAGAATGAAAAACTGTTTTTT. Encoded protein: CASSLQGQNEKLFF.

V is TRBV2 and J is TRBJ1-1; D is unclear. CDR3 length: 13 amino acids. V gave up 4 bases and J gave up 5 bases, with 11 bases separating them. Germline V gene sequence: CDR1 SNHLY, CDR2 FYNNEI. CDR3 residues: CASSGLSGTEAFF. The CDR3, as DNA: TGTGCCAGCAGTGGGCTCAGTGGTACTGAAGCTTTCTTT.

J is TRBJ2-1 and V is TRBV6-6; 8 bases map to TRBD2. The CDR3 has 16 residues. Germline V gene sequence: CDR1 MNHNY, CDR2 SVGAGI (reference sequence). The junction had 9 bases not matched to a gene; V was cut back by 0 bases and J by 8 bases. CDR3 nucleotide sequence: TGTGCCAGCAGTTACTCGTTCCCAGCGGGGGACCATGAGCAGTTCTTC. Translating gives CASSYSFPAGDHEQFF.

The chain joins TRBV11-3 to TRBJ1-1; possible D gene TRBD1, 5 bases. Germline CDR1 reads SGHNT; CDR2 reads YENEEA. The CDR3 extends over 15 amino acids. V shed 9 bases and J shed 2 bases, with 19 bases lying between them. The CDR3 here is CASPRSQDSNTEAFF. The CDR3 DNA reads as TGTGCCAGTCCACGATCCCAAGACAGTAACACTGAAGCTTTCTTT. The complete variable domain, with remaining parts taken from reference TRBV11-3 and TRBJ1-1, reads EAGVVQSPRYKIIEKKQPVAFWCNPISGHNTLYWYLQNLGQGPELLIRYENEEAVDDSQLPKDRFSAERLKGVDSTLKIQPAELGDSAVYLCASPRSQDSNTEAFFGQGTRLTVV.

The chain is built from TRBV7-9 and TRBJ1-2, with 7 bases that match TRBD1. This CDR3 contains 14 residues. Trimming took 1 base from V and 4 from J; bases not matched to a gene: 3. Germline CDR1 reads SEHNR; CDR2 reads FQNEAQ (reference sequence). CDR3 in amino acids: CASSLGGQLYGYTF. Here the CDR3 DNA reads TGTGCCAGCAGCTTAGGGGGACAGCTCTATGGCTACACCTTC.

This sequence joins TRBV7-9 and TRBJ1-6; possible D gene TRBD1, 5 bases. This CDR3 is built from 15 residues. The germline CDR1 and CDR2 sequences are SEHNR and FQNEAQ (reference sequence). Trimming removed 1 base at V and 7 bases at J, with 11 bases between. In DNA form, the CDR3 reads TGTGCCAGCAGCTTAGACGACAGTGTAAATTCACCCCTCCACTTT. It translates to CASSLDDSVNSPLHF.

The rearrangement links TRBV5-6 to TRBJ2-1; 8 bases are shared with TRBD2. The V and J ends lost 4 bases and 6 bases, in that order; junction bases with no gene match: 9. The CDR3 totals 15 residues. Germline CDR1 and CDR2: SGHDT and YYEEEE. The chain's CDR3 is CASSTTGTSINEQFF. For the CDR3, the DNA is TGTGCCAGCAGCACAACCGGGACTAGTATCAATGAGCAGTTCTTC.